Sequencing of this T cell receptor (beta chain) was carried out in a study of cytomegalovirus exposure and HLA in healthy donors. Regarding the study as a whole: Among the sequence variants, a highly shared cluster was likely an artifact of sequencing. Later, an analysis found that common viral pathogens appeared to be linked with several of the most significant clusters. An Asian-associated ancestry cluster reportedly showed fewer N-insertions than the roughly 700-donor mean in a later analysis.

PCR was performed using 60 Vbeta and 13 Jbeta primers. TCRdb's table, derived via immunoSEQ multiplex PCR, lists solely in-frame clones and lacks some. Among 100,000 to 150,000 clones, under 80% were seen once, and the ten largest hold under 5%. With respect to this clone: Its antigen is unknown.

CDR3 length equals 14 residues. The V and J ends lost 0 bases and 7 bases respectively, with 10 bases between them. Germline V CDR1 and CDR2: SGHDT, YYEEEE. The TCR originated in a man in his forties or fifties in good health and CMV-seropositive. This chain links TRBV5-6 with TRBJ1-4; D not resolved. Specimen: PBMCs. This chain's CDR3 is CASSLGARGEKLFF. The DNA for the CDR3 is TGTGCCAGCAGCTTGGGGGCGCGTGGTGAAAAACTGTTTTTT. Full variable domain (outside the CDR3, taken from reference TRBV5-6 and TRBJ1-4): DAGVTQSPTHLIKTRGQQVTLRCSPKSGHDTVSWYQQALGQGPQFIFQYYEEEERQRGNFPDRFSGHQFPNYSSELNVNALLLGDSALYLCASSLGARGEKLFFGSGTQLSVL.